Each of the 29 T cell receptor beta chains below was sequenced from the same sample in a study of blood T cell repertoires in COVID-19. Libraries were prepared by immunoSEQ multiplex PCR; TCRdb keeps only in-frame clonotypes and omits some of them. The sample includes about 290,000 clones, under 90% of them seen just once. The sequenced material came from PBMCs or T cells enriched from blood (not recorded which). Every receptor here comes from a woman aged 40 to 50 who had recovered from COVID-19.

This chain links TRBV21-1 with TRBJ1-2. TRBV21-1 is annotated as a pseudogene. The CDR3 spans 15 residues. The CDR3 sequence is CASSKDPRIPYGYTF. CDR3 coding DNA: TGTGCCAGCAGCAAAGATCCCCGTATCCCCTATGGCTACACCTTC.

The chain carries TRBV27 and TRBJ2-2, with a weak D call TRBD1 (6 bases). CDR1 and CDR2 (germline): MNHEY, SMNVEV (reference sequence). This CDR3 comprises 15 residues. Deletions cut 8 bases from V and 7 bases from J, with 20 bases between. CDR3 in DNA: TGTGCCAGCGGGCGTGATATACCAGGGGACGGGGAGCTGTTTTTT. Its translation is CASGRDIPGDGELFF.

The chain joins TRBV7-9 to TRBJ1-3; D remains ambiguous. The CDR3 consists of 17 residues. V dropped 1 base and J dropped 0 bases, with 13 bases sitting between them. Germline V lookup: CDR1 SEHNR, CDR2 FQNEAQ (reference sequence). The CDR3 DNA reads TGTGCCAGCAGCTTAGACCTCCTGACTCACTCTGGAAACACCATATATTTT. It codes for CASSLDLLTHSGNTIYF.

The chain couples TRBV5-1 to TRBJ2-1; 8 bases align to TRBD1. Trimming cost V 3 bases and J 6 bases; bases outside gene matches: 11. This CDR3 has 16 amino acids. The germline V gene has CDR1 SGHRS and CDR2 YFSETQ. As DNA, the CDR3 is TGCGCCAGCAGCTCTCTAACAGGGGGAGGAGGCAATGAGCAGTTCTTC. It translates to CASSSLTGGGGNEQFF. The full variable domain, completed using reference TRBV5-1 and TRBJ2-1, is KAGVTQTPRYLIKTRGQQVTLSCSPISGHRSVSWYQQTPGQGLQFLFEYFSETQRNKGNFPGRFSGRQFSNSRSEMNVSTLELGDSALYLCASSSLTGGGGNEQFFGPGTRLTVL.

V usage is TRBV6-1 and J usage is TRBJ2-5, with 8 nucleotides matching TRBD1. Unmatched junction bases numbered 3, after V lost 2 bases and J lost 4 bases. Per the germline V gene, CDR1 is MNHNS and CDR2 is SASEGT. This CDR3 has 14 amino acids. The CDR3: CASSEQGASETQYF. CDR3 sequence (DNA): TGTGCCAGCAGTGAACAGGGGGCTTCAGAGACCCAGTACTTC.

As DNA, the CDR3 is TGTGCCAGCAGTGAATCAAGGGGTGAAGCTTTCTTT. Its protein product is CASSESRGEAFF. This chain uses TRBV25-1 with TRBJ1-1; perhaps TRBD1 as D (5 bases). Trimming pared 1 base from V and 7 bases from J, leaving 7 bases between. This CDR3 has 12 residues. Per the germline V gene, CDR1 is MGHDK and CDR2 is SYGVNS.

J is TRBJ1-1 and V is TRBV7-9; TRBD1 aligns across 7 bases. Germline values: CDR1 SEHNR, CDR2 FQNEAQ (reference sequence). The junction had 10 bases not matched to a gene; V was cut back by 5 bases and J by 4 bases. The CDR3 sequence is 15 residues long. CDR3: CASSPIGYRGTEAFF. CDR3 DNA sequence: TGTGCCAGCAGCCCCATAGGGTACAGGGGCACTGAAGCTTTCTTT.

This chain joins TRBV10-3 and TRBJ2-7; the D gene is possibly TRBD1 (5 bases). CDR1 and CDR2 (germline): ENHRY, SYGVKD. Trimming shortened V by 2 bases and J by 6 bases, and 5 bases separated the two germline ends. This CDR3 spans 11 amino acids. The chain's CDR3 is CAISEDSEQYF. CDR3 DNA sequence: TGTGCCATCAGTGAGGACAGCGAGCAGTACTTC.

The chain recombines TRBV18 with TRBJ1-1, with TRBD1 matching over 7 bases. V shed 2 bases, J shed 6 bases, and the junction held 12 bases outside the gene matches. This CDR3 spans 16 amino acids. The germline gives CDR1 KGHSH, CDR2 LQKENI. Here the CDR3 reads CASSPRQGNVLAEAFF. In DNA, the CDR3 is TGTGCCAGCTCACCAAGACAGGGTAACGTGCTTGCTGAAGCTTTCTTT.

The V and J genes are TRBV5-1 and TRBJ1-1, with 9 bases fitting TRBD1. V was pared by 2 bases and J by 4 bases, with 6 bases of the junction left unmatched. This CDR3 is 15 amino acids long. Germline V CDR1 and CDR2: SGHRS, YFSETQ. CDR3: CASSLQGAAGTEAFF. CDR3 bases: TGCGCCAGCAGCTTACAGGGGGCAGCGGGCACTGAAGCTTTCTTT.

This chain uses TRBV5-1 with TRBJ2-1, with 11 bases lining up with TRBD2. CDR3 length: 15 amino acids. Unmatched junction bases numbered 9, after V lost 4 bases and J lost 9 bases. Germline CDR1 and CDR2: SGHRS and YFSETQ. CDR3 region: CASSGTGTSGREQFF. The CDR3 region has the DNA TGCGCCAGCAGCGGAACCGGGACTAGCGGCCGTGAGCAGTTCTTC.

The rearrangement uses TRBV2 and TRBJ2-1; possible D gene TRBD2, 6 bases. CDR3 size: 11 residues. Germline V lookup: CDR1 SNHLY, CDR2 FYNNEI. V was cut by 8 bases and J by 9 bases, with 11 bases left in between. DNA of the CDR3: TGTGCCAGCGCTCCCGGGGGTGAGCAGTTCTTC. It yields the protein CASAPGGEQFF.

This chain links TRBV19 with TRBJ1-6, with 9 bases identical to TRBD1. Germline loops: CDR1 LNHDA, CDR2 SQIVND (reference sequence). The CDR3 sequence is 16 residues long. After removal of 9 bases from V and 13 bases from J, the junction contained 19 bases not matched to a gene. CDR3 sequence: CASRSPHTGGEEPLHF. DNA for the CDR3: TGTGCCAGCCGGTCTCCCCACACAGGGGGCGAAGAGCCCCTCCACTTT.

The genes are TRBV18 and TRBJ2-1; 8 nucleotides line up with TRBD1. The V gene's germline CDR1 is KGHSH and CDR2 LQKENI. V trimming: 5 bases; J trimming: 0 bases; junction bases outside the gene matches: 3. The CDR3 contains 15 residues. CDR3 protein: CASSYGQGSYNEQFF. The CDR3, as DNA: TGTGCCAGCTCATATGGACAGGGCTCCTACAATGAGCAGTTCTTC.

The chain links TRBV6-2 or TRBV6-3 to TRBJ2-2; 11 nucleotides match TRBD2. With 3 bases clipped from V and 0 bases from J, the junction kept 3 bases outside the gene matches. CDR3 size: 17 residues. Germline V lookup: CDR1 MNHEY, CDR2 SVGEGT. The CDR3 spells CASSYLAGGPNTGELFF. In DNA form, the CDR3 reads TGTGCCAGCAGTTATTTAGCGGGAGGGCCGAACACCGGGGAGCTGTTTTTT.

The V and J genes are TRBV5-8 and TRBJ1-5; 7 bases are a match to TRBD1. Germline lookup yields CDR1 SGHTS and CDR2 YDEGEE. The length of the CDR3 is 15 residues. V lost 2 bases, J lost 6 bases, and 8 bases stayed unmatched. CDR3 amino acids: CASSFQTGVGQPQHF. CDR3 sequence (DNA): TGTGCCAGCAGCTTCCAAACAGGGGTTGGTCAGCCCCAGCATTTT.

The genes are TRBV7-9 and TRBJ1-1; weak D call: TRBD1 (5 bases). Germline CDR1 and CDR2: SEHNR and FQNEAQ (reference sequence). Trimming took 1 base from V and 1 from J, leaving 7 bases between them. The CDR3 is 14 residues long. The CDR3: CASSLDRGNTEAFF. CDR3 in DNA: TGTGCCAGCAGCTTAGATAGGGGGAACACTGAAGCTTTCTTT.

The V call is TRBV9, the J call TRBJ1-2; TRBD1 might be the D (5 bases). The V end was cut by 0 bases, the J end by 2 bases, with 17 bases between. Germline V gives CDR1 SGDLS, CDR2 YYNGEE. The CDR3 covers 17 residues. The CDR3 nucleotides read TGTGCCAGCAGCGTAGCTAAGGGGCAGGACCAGAACTATGGCTACACCTTC. It is translated as CASSVAKGQDQNYGYTF.

J is TRBJ1-1 and V is TRBV6-6, with a possible D match to TRBD1 (6 bases). CDR3 length: 15 amino acids. V lost 0 bases, J lost 8 bases, and 16 bases lay in between. Germline V gives CDR1 MNHNY, CDR2 SVGAGI (reference sequence). Here the CDR3 DNA reads TGTGCCAGCAGTTACTCGCGACAGGCGGAAGGGGAAGCTTTCTTT. It encodes CASSYSRQAEGEAFF.

This clone was seen a single time. Other DNA sequences from this sample encode an identical CDR3 as well. V is TRBV29-1 and J is TRBJ1-1; a possible D gene is TRBD1 (6 bases). Germline assignment: CDR1 SQVTM and CDR2 ANQGSEA. Trimming pared 6 bases from V and 0 bases from J, leaving 8 bases between. The CDR3 is 12 amino acids. DNA for the CDR3: TGCAGCGTAGGACAGCTGAACACTGAAGCTTTCTTT. It specifies CSVGQLNTEAFF.

The J gene is TRBJ2-5, the V gene TRBV5-4, with D uncertain. From germline, CDR1 is SGHNT and CDR2 YYREEE (reference sequence). The germline V and J ends were trimmed by 2 bases and 2 bases, with 7 bases remaining between them. The CDR3 runs to 13 residues. The CDR3 DNA follows: TGTGCCAGCAGCTTCCCCAGGCAAGAGACCCAGTACTTC. Amino acid sequence: CASSFPRQETQYF.

The CDR3 bases are TGTGCCAGCAGCGTATCCGGCGGGAGGGCCCCCGGGGAGCTGTTTTTT. The encoded protein is CASSVSGGRAPGELFF. The J gene is TRBJ2-2, the V gene TRBV9; 9 bases map to TRBD2. J was trimmed by 6 bases and V by 1 base; bases with no gene match: 7. Per the germline V gene, CDR1 is SGDLS and CDR2 is YYNGEE. CDR3 size: 16 residues. Filled out from reference TRBV9 and TRBJ2-2, the complete variable domain reads DSGVTQTPKHLITATGQRVTLRCSPRSGDLSVYWYQQSLDQGLQFLIQYYNGEERAKGNILERFSAQQFPDLHSELNLSSLELGDSALYFCASSVSGGRAPGELFFGEGSRLTVL.

The chain has TRBV7-2 and TRBJ1-1; D might be TRBD1 (5 bases). The V and J ends lost 4 bases and 5 bases respectively, with 11 bases between them. CDR1 and CDR2 from the germline V gene are SGHTA and FQGNSA. The CDR3 covers 13 residues. CDR3 nucleotides: TGTGCCAGCAGCTCCGGGCGGGGGACTGAAGCTTTCTTT. It encodes CASSSGRGTEAFF.

V usage is TRBV18 and J usage is TRBJ1-2; D perhaps matches TRBD1 (6 bases). In germline, CDR1 is KGHSH, CDR2 LQKENI. V was clipped by 2 bases and J by 0 bases, with 13 bases between them. The CDR3 runs to 16 residues. The CDR3 sequence is CASSPNGTPANYGYTF. The CDR3, as DNA: TGTGCCAGCTCACCAAATGGGACACCAGCTAACTATGGCTACACCTTC.

This clone turned up a few times. The rearrangement uses TRBV5-1 and TRBJ2-1, with D possibly matching TRBD2 (6 bases). The CDR3 runs to 14 residues. The germline V gene has CDR1 SGHRS and CDR2 YFSETQ. V was clipped by 5 bases and J by 9 bases, with 18 bases between them. Here the CDR3 reads CASSFSGDGSEQFF. CDR3 nucleotide sequence: TGCGCCAGCAGTTTTAGCGGCGACGGTTCTGAGCAGTTCTTC.

The genes are TRBV5-6 and TRBJ1-1, with D unclear. V gave up 7 bases and J gave up 0 bases, with 10 bases separating them. Germline lookup yields CDR1 SGHDT and CDR2 YYEEEE. The CDR3 covers 13 residues. The CDR3 region has the DNA TGTGCCAGCGGAGATACACTGAACACTGAAGCTTTCTTT. Encoded protein: CASGDTLNTEAFF.

The CDR3 loop is CASRRRFSGGRSYEQYF. The CDR3 DNA reads TGTGCCAGCAGGCGCCGGTTCAGCGGGGGGCGTTCCTACGAGCAGTACTTC. The rearrangement joins TRBV7-8 to TRBJ2-7; TRBD2 matches at 9 bases. Germline CDR1 SGHVS, CDR2 FQNEAQ. V trimming: 6 bases; J trimming: 1 base; junction bases outside the gene matches: 13. The CDR3 consists of 17 residues.

The chain is built from TRBV5-1 and TRBJ2-7; TRBD2 aligns across 7 bases. The CDR3 has 14 amino acids. Germline V lookup: CDR1 SGHRS, CDR2 YFSETQ. The junction had 8 bases not matched to a gene; V was cut back by 3 bases and J by 5 bases. CDR3 loop: CASSSLAGADEQYF. CDR3 in DNA: TGCGCCAGCAGCTCCCTTGCGGGAGCGGACGAGCAGTACTTC. Drawing the rest from reference TRBV5-1 and TRBJ2-7, the complete variable domain is KAGVTQTPRYLIKTRGQQVTLSCSPISGHRSVSWYQQTPGQGLQFLFEYFSETQRNKGNFPGRFSGRQFSNSRSEMNVSTLELGDSALYLCASSSLAGADEQYFGPGTRLTVT.

J is TRBJ2-1 and V is TRBV20-1, with D perhaps TRBD2 (7 bases). This CDR3 is built from 14 residues. Looked up from germline, CDR1 is DFQATT and CDR2 is SNEGSKA (reference sequence). Trimming cost V 3 bases and J 7 bases, with 16 bases left between them. CDR3 loop: CSASARERGNEQFF. CDR3 coding DNA: TGCAGTGCTAGTGCGCGGGAGAGGGGGAATGAGCAGTTCTTC.